The subject of this entry is one T cell receptor (beta chain). This receptor's antigen is unknown. Base qualities are not provided; no much larger clone lies one nucleotide away. For CDR1 and CDR2, the germline V gene lists LGHNA and YNFKEQ. Including cysteine and phenylalanine, the CDR3 has 15 amino acids. Only the CDR3 DNA stays, 45 bases, in frame from base 1. V loses 0 bases, J loses 0 bases, and the germline ends lie 8 bases apart. Enrolling through a virtual design, the prospective study's participants ranged in age from roughly 18 to 89 years and lived across about two dozen United States geographic areas. To assign participants to cohorts, the prospective study relied on clinical history that participants themselves reported in a screening survey and a study questionnaire. Exposed participants were defined as having been in contact with someone with a PCR-confirmed or clinician-diagnosed COVID-19 case within 2 weeks of study entry. In the prospective study, whole blood, serum and a nasopharyngeal or oropharyngeal swab were collected from each participant by mobile phlebotomists. Prospective study participants could optionally give additional blood draws and questionnaires over an approximately two-month period. Blood samples from the prospective study were shipped frozen or at room temperature prior to DNA extraction.

The data originate from a study of blood T cell repertoires in COVID-19 (dated by TCRdb to about 2020). Regarding the complete study: The collaborator samples originated in the United States, Italy and Spain and spanned the acute and convalescent phases of COVID-19. The prospective study material was composed of cDNA or gDNA derived from T cells, B-cell-depleted T cells, or PBMCs. The dataset comprised deeply sampled blood TCRbeta repertoires from subjects exposed to, actively infected with, or recovered from COVID-19. The repertoires were released in a freely available public database meant as a resource for research on the immune response to SARS-CoV-2. The samples were drawn from the first 160 participants of the ongoing ImmuneRACE study and from about 1,200 subjects provided by 6 global collaborators. The sample metadata nearly always contained a de-identified subject ID, COVID-19 status, age in years and sex. Where available, HLA class I and class II types were obtained from metadata supplied by the sample provider rather than from assay-based typing.

TCRbeta CDR3 regions were amplified from genomic DNA by means of the immunoSEQ Assay, a bias-controlled multiplex PCR. Regarding the original processing steps: Nucleated cell counts per sample were estimated from amplification of reference gene primers within the assay. To quantify the absolute abundance of each unique TCRbeta CDR3 rearrangement, sequence reads were collapsed and filtered. For each sample, productive Simpson clonality was calculated as the square root of Simpson's diversity index over productive rearrangements. What TCRdb holds here is the immuneACCESS table cut down to in-frame rearrangements. Part of the clones is not present; checked against another copy, under half of the missing clones reflect an unresolved V gene, and the others are unexplained. V, J and clone size are those of that table, while D and trimming were read from the DNA. The sample table records 200,000 to 250,000 clones; 85% to 90% of these occur just once. The top ten clonotypes cover about 16% of the sample.

Here is what the overall study found, with its caveats: How much clinical and demographic metadata was included differed by source and by participant, and the metadata was provided uncurated.

This sequence uses TRBV4-2 and TRBJ1-2; the D gene assignment is ambiguous. The sequence derives from a man in his thirties or forties who had been exposed to COVID-19. Sequenced material: PBMCs or T cells enriched from blood (not recorded which). The nucleotide sequence reads TGTGCCAGCAGCCAAGACAGCGGGGCTAACTATGGCTACACCTTC. The resulting protein is CASSQDSGANYGYTF.